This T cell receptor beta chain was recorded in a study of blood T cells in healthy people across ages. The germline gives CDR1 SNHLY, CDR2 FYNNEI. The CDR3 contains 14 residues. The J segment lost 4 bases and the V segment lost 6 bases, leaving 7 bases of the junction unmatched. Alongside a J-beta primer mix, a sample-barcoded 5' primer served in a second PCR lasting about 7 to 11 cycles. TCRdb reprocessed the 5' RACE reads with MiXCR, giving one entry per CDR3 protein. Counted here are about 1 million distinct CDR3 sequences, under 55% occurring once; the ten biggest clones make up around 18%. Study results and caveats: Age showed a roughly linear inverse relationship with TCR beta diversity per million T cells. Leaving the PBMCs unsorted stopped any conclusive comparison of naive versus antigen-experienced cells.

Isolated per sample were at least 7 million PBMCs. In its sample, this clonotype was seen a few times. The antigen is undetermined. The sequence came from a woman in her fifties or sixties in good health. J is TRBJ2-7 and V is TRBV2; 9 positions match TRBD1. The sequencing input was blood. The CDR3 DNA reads TGTGCCAGCAGCGACAGGGGGTCCGGATACGAGCAGTACTTC. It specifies CASSDRGSGYEQYF.